This TCR beta chain emerged from a study of T-cell memory formation after mild COVID-19. Overall study context: TCR clusters mostly belonged to single donors. Study results and caveats: Clones contracting across day 15 to 85 had a balanced CD4/CD8 profile; later expanding clones leaned CD4+. Among contracting clones, CD4+ were mainly CM/EM and CD8+ enriched in EMRA.

MiXCR was run by TCRdb on the 5' RACE reads, yielding one entry per CDR3 protein. The sample contains about 350,000 distinct CDR3 sequences, roughly an eighth of which appear only once. Of note for this clonotype: Its cognate antigen is unknown.

Sequences were obtained from PBMCs or a T cell subset sorted from them (not recorded which). The sequence derives from a man aged 18-30 years who had mild COVID-19 (a few samples of this study predate the infection). Cell type and time point are not known.

The CDR3 loop is CASSVGRGGDTQYF. In DNA, the CDR3 is TGTGCCAGCAGCGTCGGACGTGGAGGGGATACGCAGTATTTT. The chain uses TRBV9 and TRBJ2-3; maybe TRBD2 (6 bases). V was pared by 2 bases and J by 6 bases, with 13 bases between. Germline CDR1 and CDR2: SGDLS and YYNGEE. This CDR3 has 14 amino acids.